This TCR beta chain is drawn from a study of T cells in Graves' hyperthyroidism and ophthalmopathy. This clonotype was recorded at least ten times. From RNA transcripts, TCR beta CDR3 regions were amplified. First-round RT-PCR of the TCR CDR3 relied on the HTBI primer set. TCRdb re-called the multiplex PCR reads with MiXCR, one entry per CDR3 protein. Among hundreds of thousands of distinct CDR3 sequences listed, roughly 40% were seen once. Germline lookup yields CDR1 SQVTM and CDR2 ANQGSEA. With V trimmed by 7 bases and J by 4 bases, 6 bases remained unmatched. This CDR3 is built from 13 residues. The chain combines TRBV29-1 with TRBJ1-2, with 10 nucleotides matching TRBD1. The sample comprised blood. The TCR was taken from a young man with Graves' hyperthyroidism. The CDR3 here is CSARDRGVYGYTF. The CDR3 nucleotides read TGCAGCGCCCGGGACAGGGGAGTCTATGGCTACACCTTC.